This section outlines one TCR beta chain sequence together with its context. Profiling relied on immunoSEQ multiplex PCR, and the TCRdb table lists in-frame clones only, not all of them. The sample lists some 120,000 clones; 90% to 98% were seen once. These data are taken from a study of T cell changes during pregnancy in multiple sclerosis. The CDR3 is 15 amino acids. Germline V CDR1 and CDR2: SGHNT, YYREEE (reference sequence). The junction had 9 bases not matched to a gene; V was cut back by 3 bases and J by 3 bases. This chain links TRBV5-4 with TRBJ2-7; 7 bases agree with TRBD1. The receptor was derived from a female donor with multiple sclerosis, enrolled in a pregnancy study. This material consisted of peripheral blood, taken after pregnancy. CDR3 protein: CASSSGQVRDYEQYF. CDR3 bases: TGTGCCAGCAGCTCAGGACAGGTCAGAGACTACGAGCAGTACTTC.